The rows below give T cell receptor beta chains drawn from one sample of a study of CD8 T cells in ankylosing spondylitis. TCRdb reprocessed the 5' RACE reads with MiXCR, giving one entry per CDR3 protein. The data hold roughly 170,000 distinct CDR3 sequences, with 8.5% to 10% observed a single time. Sequencing was performed on blood, either unsorted or a sorted T cell fraction (not recorded which). The receptor source for this set is a female donor with ankylosing spondylitis or in good health (not recorded which). Both conserved end residues are part of each CDR3. The D gene is left open where the match is weak. The listing skips clone size in some rows; elsewhere it reads once, few, many or a size class.

D: TRBD2
V: TRBV20-1
size: .
J: TRBJ2-7
CDR3: CSAASGDEQYF
DNA: TGCAGTGCGGCTAGCGGGGACGAGCAGTACTTC

D: .
V: TRBV2
size: few
J: TRBJ1-1
CDR3: CASETPEGEIEAFF
DNA: TGTGCCAGCGAAACACCCGAGGGGGAGATTGAAGCTTTCTTT

D: TRBD2
V: TRBV6-2/TRBV6-3
size: .
J: TRBJ2-1
CDR3: CASSYSLAGGEQFF
DNA: TGTGCCAGCAGTTACAGCCTAGCGGGAGGCGAGCAGTTCTTC

D: .
V: TRBV12-3/TRBV12-4
size: few
J: TRBJ2-2
CDR3: CASSIRSRGIPGELFF
DNA: TGTGCCAGCAGCATCCGAAGTAGGGGGATTCCCGGGGAGCTGTTTTTT

D: TRBD2
V: TRBV15
size: many
J: TRBJ2-5
CDR3: CATSSPGLAGDYQETQYF
DNA: TGTGCCACCAGCAGTCCGGGACTAGCGGGAGATTATCAAGAGACCCAGTACTTC

D: .
V: TRBV7-9
size: .
J: TRBJ2-3
CDR3: CATGPSTDTQYF
DNA: TGTGCCACGGGACCGAGCACAGATACGCAGTATTTT

D: .
V: TRBV29-1
size: many
J: TRBJ2-7
CDR3: CSVEGLYEQYF
DNA: TGCAGCGTTGAGGGACTCTACGAGCAGTACTTC

D: TRBD2
V: TRBV6-2/TRBV6-3
size: few
J: TRBJ2-1
CDR3: CASTGLARDEQFF
DNA: TGTGCCAGCACCGGACTAGCGCGCGATGAGCAGTTCTTC

D: .
V: TRBV24-1
size: .
J: TRBJ2-2
CDR3: CATSDLMAGVTGELFF
DNA: TGTGCCACCAGTGATCTGATGGCAGGGGTAACCGGGGAGCTGTTTTTT

D: .
V: TRBV2
size: few
J: TRBJ2-7
CDR3: CASSELRLGAYEQYF
DNA: TGTGCCAGCAGTGAATTAAGACTAGGGGCCTACGAGCAGTACTTC

D: .
V: TRBV2
size: .
J: TRBJ2-5
CDR3: CASRERETQYF
DNA: TGTGCCAGCAGGGAAAGGGAGACCCAGTACTTC

D: .
V: TRBV7-4
size: few
J: TRBJ1-4
CDR3: CASRELQTDYNEKLFF
DNA: TGTGCCAGCAGAGAACTACAGACAGATTATAATGAAAAACTGTTTTTT